The present entry profiles one TCR beta chain with its context. Its antigen remains unidentified. This specimen comes from a study of CD8 T cells in Susac syndrome. Overall study findings and caveats: No clonal expansion appeared among CD4+ T cells in Susac patients. It was acknowledged in the study that the number of individuals who were included in its TCR sequencing and HLA analysis was relatively small.

V shed 7 bases and J shed 2 bases, with 10 bases lying between them. CDR1 and CDR2 (germline): SGHTA, FQGTGA. The CDR3 has 13 amino acids. A quantity of about 0.5 to 1 ug RNA underwent reverse transcription using random hexamers. The authors amplified TCR beta CDR3 across 54 Vbeta and 13 Jbeta using immunoSEQ multiplex PCR. In TCRdb, the immunoSEQ multiplex PCR reads were re-called with MiXCR into one record per CDR3 protein. The sample has 240,000 or so distinct CDR3 sequences; 95% to 97% are singletons. Sequencing was carried out using CD4+ T cells from PBMCs. The gene calls are TRBV7-3 and TRBJ2-3; no definite D call. The clonotype originates from a human donor with Susac syndrome. The CDR3 coding sequence is TGTGCCAGCAAGTCGTTGGCCACAGATACGCAGTATTTT. It specifies CASKSLATDTQYF.